The subject of this entry is one T cell receptor beta chain. Its antigen is undetermined. This sample was taken from a study of cytomegalovirus exposure and HLA in healthy donors. The study's findings and limits: Segments of the TCR beta V type were, in most cases, productive about 90% or about 30% of the time in an earlier analysis. Among the most significant clusters, several appeared linked to common viral pathogens in a later analysis. With high specificity and sensitivity, the classifier reportedly diagnosed cytomegalovirus status.

This PCR relied on a set of 60 Vbeta primers and 13 Jbeta primers. Measured with immunoSEQ multiplex PCR; TCRdb has only the in-frame clones, and not every one. Of about 75,000 clones listed, around 80% are singletons. V lost 5 bases to trimming and J lost 1 base, with 9 bases between them. The CDR3 length is 14 residues. Germline V lookup: CDR1 MDHEN, CDR2 SYDVKM. The TCR originated in a young man in good health and CMV-seronegative. Sequencing was performed on PBMCs. The V gene is TRBV28, the J gene TRBJ1-3; a weak D match, TRBD1 (6 bases). The CDR3 sequence: CASSLGHSGNTIYF. The DNA for the CDR3 is TGTGCCAGCAGTCTGGGACATTCTGGAAACACCATATATTTT.